The 31 T cell receptor beta chains below were found in one sample sequenced in a study of cytomegalovirus exposure and HLA in healthy donors. Primers included in the PCR were 60 Vbeta and 13 Jbeta primers. Clones were read by immunoSEQ multiplex PCR, and TCRdb kept only the in-frame ones, dropping some. The sample lists 83,000 or so clones, about 80% occurring once. Sequences were obtained from PBMCs. The receptor set was obtained from a man aged 30 to 39 in good health and CMV-seropositive.

The sample holds a few counts of this clone. The CDR3 protein is CASTPSDPGGPYEQYF. The CDR3 DNA sequence: TGTGCCAGTACCCCCTCGGACCCGGGCGGGCCTTACGAGCAGTACTTC. V usage is TRBV19 and J usage is TRBJ2-7; possible D gene TRBD2, 5 bases. Germline-derived CDR1 and CDR2 are LNHDA and SQIVND (reference sequence). V lost 7 bases and J 4 bases, leaving 23 bases between the germline ends. The CDR3 length is 16 residues.

The rearrangement uses TRBV13 and TRBJ1-3; D gene ambiguous. V was pared by 2 bases and J by 0 bases, with 8 bases between. The CDR3 has 15 residues. The V gene's germline CDR1 is PRHDT and CDR2 FYEKMQ (reference sequence). This CDR3 reads CASSLIVGSGNTIYF. The CDR3 DNA reads as TGTGCCAGCAGCTTAATAGTCGGCTCTGGAAACACCATATATTTT.

This chain uses TRBV28 with TRBJ1-6, with 8 bases identical to TRBD1. Germline V gene sequence: CDR1 MDHEN, CDR2 SYDVKM. V trimming: 6 bases; J trimming: 12 bases; junction bases outside the gene matches: 10. The length of the CDR3 is 14 residues. DNA for the CDR3: TGTGCCAGCAGGATGGACAGGGCTTCACGACCCCTCCACTTT. Protein sequence: CASRMDRASRPLHF.

V gene TRBV2 combines with J gene TRBJ1-1; weak D call: TRBD1 (5 bases). Germline assignment: CDR1 SNHLY and CDR2 FYNNEI. The CDR3 sequence is 14 residues long. Deletions cut 5 bases from V and 4 bases from J, with 14 bases between. CDR3 in DNA: TGTGCCAGCAGTCTGCACCAGGGATCCACTGAAGCTTTCTTT. As protein: CASSLHQGSTEAFF.

V usage is TRBV9 and J usage is TRBJ2-3; TRBD2 aligns across 7 bases. Germline V gene sequence: CDR1 SGDLS, CDR2 YYNGEE. This CDR3 contains 14 residues. Unmatched junction bases numbered 3, after V lost 0 bases and J lost 5 bases. The CDR3 nucleotides are TGTGCCAGCAGCGTAGGGGGGGGATTAGATACGCAGTATTTT. This encodes CASSVGGGLDTQYF.

The rearrangement joins TRBV30 to TRBJ2-3; no clear D. The germline V gene encodes CDR1 GTSNPN and CDR2 SVGIG (reference sequence). Trimming removed 2 bases from V and 2 bases from J, with 14 bases in between. This CDR3 is built from 15 residues. The CDR3 region is CAWSQVASHTDTQYF. The CDR3, as DNA: TGTGCCTGGAGTCAAGTGGCCTCGCACACAGATACGCAGTATTTT. Using reference TRBV30 and TRBJ2-3 for the parts outside the CDR3, the full variable domain is SQTIHQWPATLVQPVGSPLSLECTVEGTSNPNLYWYRQAAGRGLQLLFYSVGIGQISSEVPQNLSASRPQDRQFILSSKKLLLSDSGFYLCAWSQVASHTDTQYFGPGTRLTVL.

CDR3 sequence: CVYTGGWTDTQYF. The CDR3, as DNA: TGTGTCTACACAGGGGGCTGGACAGATACGCAGTATTTT. The gene calls are TRBV5-4 and TRBJ2-3, with 9 bases identical to TRBD1. CDR3 length: 13 amino acids. Germline values: CDR1 SGHNT, CDR2 YYREEE (reference sequence).

V and J are TRBV2 and TRBJ2-1; 9 bases map to TRBD2. V was pared by 6 bases and J by 2 bases, with 8 bases of the junction left unmatched. The length of the CDR3 is 16 residues. Germline-derived CDR1 and CDR2 are SNHLY and FYNNEI. CDR3 amino acids: CASRGSGGRTYNEQFF. The CDR3 bases are TGTGCCAGCAGGGGTAGCGGGGGACGAACCTACAATGAGCAGTTCTTC. Together with reference TRBV2 and TRBJ2-1, the CDR3 gives the full variable domain: EPEVTQTPSHQVTQMGQEVILRCVPISNHLYFYWYRQILGQKVEFLVSFYNNEISEKSEIFDDQFSVERPDGSNFTLKIRSTKLEDSAMYFCASRGSGGRTYNEQFFGPGTRLTVL.

This clone was seen a few times. The chain carries TRBV30 and TRBJ2-1, with no clear D. The CDR3 is 13 residues long. With 0 bases removed from V and 4 bases from J, the gap between germline ends came to 7 bases. Germline V lookup: CDR1 GTSNPN, CDR2 SVGIG (reference sequence). The CDR3 loop is CAWSVRYYNEQFF. Here the CDR3 DNA reads TGTGCCTGGAGTGTACGGTATTACAATGAGCAGTTCTTC.

The CDR3 loop reads CSVSEAGLATEAFF. CDR3 bases: TGCAGCGTTTCTGAAGCGGGGTTGGCCACTGAAGCTTTCTTT. The chain recombines TRBV29-1 with TRBJ1-1; D remains ambiguous. The V gene lost 5 bases and the J gene lost 4 bases, with 17 bases spanning the gap. CDR3 length: 14 amino acids. Germline V gene data show CDR1 as SQVTM and CDR2 as ANQGSEA.

The rearrangement links TRBV28 to TRBJ1-4, with TRBD1 matching over 7 bases. The CDR3 contains 11 residues. Germline CDR1 and CDR2: MDHEN and SYDVKM. With 5 bases clipped from V and 11 bases from J, the junction kept 2 bases outside the gene matches. CDR3 DNA sequence: TGTGCCAGCAGTGTGACAGGGAAACTGTTTTTT. Amino acids: CASSVTGKLFF.

The V call is TRBV4-2, the J call TRBJ1-6, with TRBD1 as a possible D gene (5 bases). Between the trimmed V and J ends, which lost 2 bases and 8 bases, there was a span of 10 bases. Germline V lookup: CDR1 LGHNA, CDR2 YNFKEQ. The CDR3 has 14 residues. The CDR3 protein is CASSQSGYDSPLHF. The CDR3 DNA reads as TGTGCCAGCAGCCAATCAGGGTACGATTCACCCCTCCACTTT.

The V call is TRBV4-1, the J call TRBJ1-1; 9 nucleotides agree with TRBD1. The J segment lost 6 bases and the V segment lost 2 bases, leaving 10 bases of the junction unmatched. This CDR3 has 16 residues. Germline lookup yields CDR1 MGHRA and CDR2 YSYEKL. For the CDR3, the DNA is TGCGCCAGCAGCCAATCCAGGGACAGGGAGTTGGCTGAAGCTTTCTTT. Translation: CASSQSRDRELAEAFF.

This clone has a handful of counts. The chain is built from TRBV9 and TRBJ1-2; TRBD1 matches 11 bases. J gave up 4 bases and V 0 bases, and 2 bases lay outside the gene matches. Germline CDR1 SGDLS, CDR2 YYNGEE. The CDR3 totals 15 residues. CDR3 in amino acids: CASSVAGTGGYGYTF. The CDR3 bases are TGTGCCAGCAGCGTAGCAGGGACAGGGGGCTATGGCTACACCTTC.

The chain combines TRBV2 with TRBJ2-3; TRBD2 matches 15 bases. The CDR3 sequence is 17 residues long. The trim removed 6 bases at V and 0 bases at J, leaving 4 bases unmatched. Germline CDR1 reads SNHLY; CDR2 reads FYNNEI. The CDR3 protein is CASRRTSGGVSTDTQYF. The CDR3 nucleotides read TGTGCCAGCAGGCGGACTAGCGGGGGGGTTAGCACAGATACGCAGTATTTT.

The chain employs TRBV7-8 and TRBJ1-3, with TRBD1 identical over 9 bases. After removal of 0 bases from V and 3 bases from J, the junction contained 9 bases not matched to a gene. The CDR3 covers 18 residues. CDR1 SGHVS and CDR2 FQNEAQ come from the germline V gene. Here the CDR3 reads CASSLALGTGSIGNTIYF. In DNA, the CDR3 is TGTGCCAGCAGCTTAGCGTTGGGGACAGGGTCGATTGGAAACACCATATATTTT.

V is TRBV7-8 and J is TRBJ1-1, with D unclear. V dropped 5 bases and J dropped 6 bases, with 13 bases sitting between them. Per germline, CDR1 SGHVS and CDR2 FQNEAQ. The CDR3 is 13 residues long. The CDR3 protein is CASSPRWRAEAFF. The CDR3 nucleotides are TGTGCCAGCAGCCCGAGGTGGAGGGCTGAAGCTTTCTTT.

The rearrangement links TRBV19 to TRBJ1-1, with D unclear. Germline CDR1 reads LNHDA; CDR2 reads SQIVND (reference sequence). Trimming pared 1 base from V and 11 bases from J, leaving 11 bases between. This CDR3 contains 12 residues. CDR3: CASSIGAAAAFF. CDR3 DNA: TGTGCCAGTAGTATAGGGGCCGCCGCGGCTTTCTTT.

The chain is built from TRBV5-4 and TRBJ2-5; possible D gene TRBD2, 6 bases. Looked up from germline, CDR1 is SGHNT and CDR2 is YYREEE (reference sequence). The ends were cut back, 0 bases at V and 5 bases at J, with 23 bases in the middle. CDR3 length equals 18 residues. The CDR3 loop reads CASSLGGGARRVQETQYF. The CDR3 nucleotides are TGTGCCAGCAGCTTGGGAGGTGGGGCTAGGAGGGTACAGGAGACCCAGTACTTC.

V gene TRBV30 combines with J gene TRBJ2-2, with 9 bases lining up with TRBD1. In germline, CDR1 is GTSNPN, CDR2 SVGIG (reference sequence). V was pared by 3 bases and J by 6 bases, with 2 bases of the junction left unmatched. The CDR3 has 13 residues. In DNA, the CDR3 is TGTGCCTGGAGCCGGGACAGGGCCGGGGAGCTGTTTTTT. It translates to CAWSRDRAGELFF.

This chain joins TRBV10-3 and TRBJ2-2; 8 bases fit TRBD2. The J segment lost 5 bases and the V segment lost 0 bases, leaving 5 bases of the junction unmatched. The CDR3 is 16 amino acids. The germline gives CDR1 ENHRY, CDR2 SYGVKD. The CDR3 sequence is CAISESGGAETGELFF. CDR3 sequence (DNA): TGTGCCATCAGTGAGTCCGGGGGGGCAGAAACCGGGGAGCTGTTTTTT.

At least ten counts were recorded for this clone. The chain joins TRBV2 to TRBJ2-7, with D possibly matching TRBD1 (5 bases). Deletions cut 6 bases from V and 0 bases from J, with 12 bases between. From germline, CDR1 is SNHLY and CDR2 FYNNEI. The CDR3 contains 14 residues. CDR3 amino acids: CASRETALSYEQYF. CDR3 nucleotides: TGTGCCAGCAGAGAGACAGCACTCTCCTACGAGCAGTACTTC.

The chain is built from TRBV15 and TRBJ1-2; TRBD1 matches at 8 bases. The germline V gene encodes CDR1 LNHNV and CDR2 YYDKDF (reference sequence). This CDR3 spans 14 amino acids. V gave up 1 base and J gave up 4 bases; unmatched junction bases: 2. The DNA for the CDR3 is TGTGCCACCAGCAGAGTCGACAGGGGCTATGGCTACACCTTC. Residues: CATSRVDRGYGYTF.

The rearrangement joins TRBV5-4 to TRBJ2-5; 7 bases map to TRBD1. Germline V gene data show CDR1 as SGHNT and CDR2 as YYREEE (reference sequence). The CDR3 has 14 residues. The J segment lost 2 bases and the V segment lost 2 bases, leaving 3 bases of the junction unmatched. CDR3 bases: TGTGCCAGCAGCTTCCGGACAGGACAAGAGACCCAGTACTTC. Translating gives CASSFRTGQETQYF.

In nucleotides, the CDR3 is TGTGCCAGCTCCCTGGACCAGGGCAACGGCTACACCTTC. Translating gives CASSLDQGNGYTF. This rearrangement joins TRBV2 to TRBJ1-2; D is perhaps TRBD1 (5 bases). This CDR3 is 13 amino acids long. In germline, CDR1 is SNHLY, CDR2 FYNNEI. V was trimmed by 8 bases and J by 8 bases, leaving 18 bases between them.

The chain joins TRBV15 to TRBJ1-2; D is ambiguous. Germline CDR1 is LNHNV and CDR2 is YYDKDF (reference sequence). Trimming took 3 bases from V and 6 from J, leaving 11 bases between them. The CDR3 is made up of 13 amino acids. CDR3 region: CATSRTESDGYTF. CDR3 nucleotides: TGTGCCACCAGCAGGACTGAGTCGGATGGCTACACCTTC.

The rearrangement links TRBV9 to TRBJ2-5; 13 bases agree with TRBD2. The CDR3 consists of 17 residues. The J segment lost 2 bases and the V segment lost 0 bases, leaving 4 bases of the junction unmatched. Germline CDR1 and CDR2: SGDLS and YYNGEE. CDR3 protein: CASSVARTSGGQETQYF. The CDR3 region has the DNA TGTGCCAGCAGCGTAGCTCGGACTAGCGGGGGACAAGAGACCCAGTACTTC.

This chain joins TRBV12-5 and TRBJ1-4; TRBD1 agrees at 8 bases. V was pared by 1 base and J by 9 bases, with 4 bases of the junction left unmatched. The CDR3 totals 14 residues. Germline-derived CDR1 and CDR2 are LGHNT and FRNRAP. The CDR3 DNA reads TGTGCTAGTGGTTTGGGGACAGGGACTCAAAAACTGTTTTTT. Translation: CASGLGTGTQKLFF. Looking up the rest from reference TRBV12-5 and TRBJ1-4 gives the full variable domain: DARVTQTPRHKVTEMGQEVTMRCQPILGHNTVFWYRQTMMQGLELLAYFRNRAPLDDSGMPKDRFSAEMPDATLATLKIQPSEPRDSAVYFCASGLGTGTQKLFFGSGTQLSVL.

The chain carries TRBV7-9 and TRBJ2-2; 14 bases fit TRBD2. V lost 4 bases to trimming and J lost 6 bases; unmatched junction nucleotides: 7. This CDR3 region has 17 residues. CDR1 SEHNR and CDR2 FQNEAQ come from the germline V gene (reference sequence). Here the CDR3 DNA reads TGTGCCAGCAGCTCGACTGGGACTAGCGGGGGTTCCGGGGAGCTGTTTTTT. This sequence encodes CASSSTGTSGGSGELFF.

Worth noting for this clone: The same CDR3 arises from other DNA sequences in this sample as well. The rearrangement links TRBV29-1 to TRBJ2-5, with a tentative D call TRBD2 (7 bases). Deletions cut 6 bases from V and 1 base from J, with 15 bases between. The CDR3 is made up of 14 amino acids. Germline values: CDR1 SQVTM, CDR2 ANQGSEA. This CDR3 reads CSVPWGGPQETQYF. The CDR3 DNA sequence: TGCAGCGTACCCTGGGGGGGCCCCCAAGAGACCCAGTACTTC.

This rearrangement joins TRBV6-1 to TRBJ2-1; 8 bases agree with TRBD2. With V trimmed by 6 bases and J by 7 bases, 11 bases remained unmatched. The CDR3 is 15 residues long. Germline CDR1 and CDR2: MNHNS and SASEGT. Here the CDR3 reads CASSLGGAKVNEQFF. CDR3 bases: TGTGCCAGCAGCCTCGGGGGGGCTAAGGTAAATGAGCAGTTCTTC.